The 19 T cell receptor beta chains presented below share a single source sample, sequenced in a study. TCRdb used MiXCR to reprocess the 5' RACE reads, holding one entry per CDR3 protein. The table records about 23,000 distinct CDR3 sequences, about 29% of them present only once. The sequencing input was tumor-infiltrating naive CD4+ T cells sorted from the breast tumor. Subset: naive CD4+ T cells, CD4+CD45RA+CD25-. The receptor source for this set is a female donor with breast cancer.

This clonotype occurred many times. A read error may produce the germline difference seen at one junction end. This chain joins TRBV20-1 and TRBJ1-3, with D uncertain. The CDR3 is made up of 15 amino acids. The germline CDR1 and CDR2 sequences are DFQATT and SNEGSKA (reference sequence). The CDR3 here is CSARREAGAGSTIYF. DNA of the CDR3: TGCAGTGCTAGACGCGAAGCGGGTGCTGGAAGCACCATATATTTT.

V is TRBV29-1 and J is TRBJ1-2; 7 bases are shared with TRBD1. Germline lookup yields CDR1 SQVTM and CDR2 ANQGSEA. There are 13 residues in the CDR3. The J segment lost 8 bases and the V segment lost 1 base, leaving 7 bases of the junction unmatched. The CDR3 DNA follows: TGCAGCGTTGAAGTCTGGACAGGCGGGGGCTACACCTTC. Its protein is CSVEVWTGGGYTF.

Concerning this clonotype itself: A read error may explain this, as a much larger clone is one base away. V is TRBV2 and J is TRBJ1-1; D might be TRBD1 (6 bases). The CDR3 loop spans 16 amino acids. Between the trimmed V and J ends, which lost 4 bases and 5 bases, there was a span of 20 bases. Germline V gene sequence: CDR1 SNHLY, CDR2 FYNNEI. The CDR3 coding sequence is TGTGCCAGCAGTGGTATTCGGCACAGGGCGTGGACTGAAGCTTTCTTT. Encoded protein: CASSGIRHRAWTEAFF. Supplemented by reference TRBV2 and TRBJ1-1, the full variable domain reads EPEVTQTPSHQVTQMGQEVILRCVPISNHLYFYWYRQILGQKVEFLVSFYNNEISEKSEIFDDQFSVERPDGSNFTLKIRSTKLEDSAMYFCASSGIRHRAWTEAFFGQGTRLTVV.

The chain is built from TRBV11-2 and TRBJ1-2; TRBD1 might be the D (5 bases). V was pared by 4 bases and J by 4 bases, with 19 bases between. This CDR3 has 16 residues. Germline lookup yields CDR1 SGHAT and CDR2 FQNNGV. The CDR3 region is CASSSLGGREPYGYTF. The DNA of the CDR3 is TGTGCCAGCAGCTCCCTGGGGGGAAGGGAACCCTATGGCTACACCTTC. Full variable domain (rest looked up from reference TRBV11-2 and TRBJ1-2): EAGVAQSPRYKIIEKRQSVAFWCNPISGHATLYWYQQILGQGPKLLIQFQNNGVVDDSQLPKDRFSAERLKGVDSTLKIQPAKLEDSAVYLCASSSLGGREPYGYTFGSGTRLTVV.

This clonotype showed up many times. The rearrangement links TRBV6-6 to TRBJ1-1; D is unresolved. Germline V gives CDR1 MNHNY, CDR2 SVGAGI (reference sequence). V lost 5 bases and J 0 bases, leaving 4 bases between the germline ends. This CDR3 has 12 residues. The CDR3 loop reads CASSPLNTEAFF. CDR3 sequence (DNA): TGTGCCAGCAGTCCCCTGAACACTGAAGCTTTCTTT.

The rearrangement joins TRBV25-1 to TRBJ2-5, with TRBD1 identical over 10 bases. Trimming took 4 bases from V and 7 from J; bases not matched to a gene: 9. The CDR3 loop spans 15 amino acids. Per germline, CDR1 MGHDK and CDR2 SYGVNS. The CDR3 protein is CASSGDRGLSWTQYF. The DNA of the CDR3 is TGTGCCAGCAGTGGAGACAGGGGGCTTAGTTGGACCCAGTACTTC. Supplemented by reference TRBV25-1 and TRBJ2-5, the full variable domain reads EADIYQTPRYLVIGTGKKITLECSQTMGHDKMYWYQQDPGMELHLIHYSYGVNSTEKGDLSSESTVSRIRTEHFPLTLESARPSHTSQYLCASSGDRGLSWTQYFGPGTRLLVL.

The chain combines TRBV30 with TRBJ1-2; a possible D gene is TRBD1 (6 bases). Per the germline V gene, CDR1 is GTSNPN and CDR2 is SVGIG (reference sequence). The CDR3 runs 13 residues. The V gene lost 4 bases and the J gene lost 7 bases, with 16 bases spanning the gap. The CDR3 coding sequence is TGTGCCTGGACCTGGACAGCGGGGAGTGGCTACACCTTC. It translates to CAWTWTAGSGYTF.

The chain is built from TRBV2 and TRBJ2-1; perhaps D is TRBD1 or TRBD2 (5 bases each). V lost 3 bases, J lost 8 bases, and 11 bases lay in between. Germline assignment: CDR1 SNHLY and CDR2 FYNNEI. This CDR3 comprises 13 residues. This CDR3 is CASSDRGIHEQFF. The CDR3 DNA sequence: TGTGCCAGCAGTGATCGGGGCATTCATGAGCAGTTCTTC.

The chain uses TRBV20-1 and TRBJ2-1, with 11 nucleotides matching TRBD2. Germline values: CDR1 DFQATT, CDR2 SNEGSKA (reference sequence). The CDR3 loop spans 15 amino acids. V lost 0 bases and J lost 7; bases outside the gene matches: 5. The DNA of the CDR3 is TGCAGTGCTAGAGATAAGGGACTAGCGGTGAATGAGCAGTTCTTC. Translation: CSARDKGLAVNEQFF.

The V call is TRBV12-3 or TRBV12-4, the J call TRBJ1-5, with D unresolved. This CDR3 comprises 14 residues. Trimming removed 4 bases from V and 6 bases from J, with 13 bases in between. The CDR3 nucleotides read TGTGCCAGCAGTTCCGTGGAGGGCGGTCAGCCCCAGCATTTT. Translating it yields CASSSVEGGQPQHF.

This clonotype occurred a few times. A read error may be the cause here, since a much bigger clone is one base away. J is TRBJ2-7 and V is TRBV19; 8 positions agree with TRBD1. With 8 bases clipped from V and 0 bases from J, the junction kept 6 bases outside the gene matches. Per the germline V gene, CDR1 is LNHDA and CDR2 is SQIVND (reference sequence). The CDR3 is made up of 14 amino acids. The CDR3 sequence: CASGRTGCSYEQYF. DNA for the CDR3: TGTGCCAGTGGACGGACAGGGTGCTCCTACGAGCAGTACTTC.

Remarks on this clonotype: Since a much larger clone is just one base distant, this may be a read error. The CDR3, as DNA: TGTGCCAACAGCGTAGACTTTAGCACAGATACGCAGTATTTT. Residues: CANSVDFSTDTQYF. The chain uses TRBV9 and TRBJ2-3; D not resolved. The CDR3 covers 14 residues. Per the germline V gene, CDR1 is SGDLS and CDR2 is YYNGEE.

To note about this clonotype: Because the CDR3 is missing its conserved closing phenylalanine or tryptophan, this is likely a read error. The gene calls are TRBV9 and TRBJ2-3, with D unresolved. The CDR3 is made up of 12 amino acids. Germline V gives CDR1 SGDLS, CDR2 YYNGEE. V lost 0 bases and J lost 3, with 2 bases in between. The CDR3 DNA reads as TGTGCCAGCAGCGTAGGAACAGATACGCAGTATCCT. This sequence encodes CASSVGTDTQYP.

A few counts support this clonotype. This chain connects TRBV10-3 to TRBJ2-1, with TRBD2 identical over 9 bases. V was clipped by 4 bases and J by 1 base; unmatched bases: 8. CDR1 is ENHRY and CDR2 is SYGVKD in the germline V gene. CDR3 length equals 17 residues. The CDR3, as DNA: TGTGCCATCAGTGGGTCACTAGCGGGTAAATCCTACAATGAGCAGTTCTTC. Protein sequence: CAISGSLAGKSYNEQFF.

There are many counts of this clonotype. The chain combines TRBV20-1 with TRBJ1-6; D possibly corresponds to TRBD1 (5 bases). The CDR3 extends over 13 amino acids. CDR1 is DFQATT, CDR2 SNEGSKA, per germline (reference sequence). Trimming pared 0 bases from V and 8 bases from J, leaving 8 bases between. CDR3: CSARDGTDSPLHF. The CDR3 bases are TGCAGTGCTAGAGATGGGACCGATTCACCCCTCCACTTT.

The table lists this clonotype with a few counts. The V and J genes are TRBV6-5 and TRBJ1-4; D remains unclear. Deletions cut 4 bases from V and 0 bases from J, with 12 bases between. CDR1 is MNHEY, CDR2 SVGAGI, per germline. This CDR3 spans 16 amino acids. CDR3 protein: CASSSGAAATNEKLFF. DNA for the CDR3: TGTGCCAGCAGTTCAGGCGCGGCCGCAACTAATGAAAAACTGTTTTTT.

In its sample, this clonotype was seen once. A single base separates this from a much larger clone, so it may be a read error. CDR3 nucleotides: TGTGCCAGCAGTTTCGAGCGACAGATCACAGATACGCAGTATTTT. Translating it yields CASSFERQITDTQYF. This sequence joins TRBV12-3 or TRBV12-4 and TRBJ2-3; D is possibly TRBD1 (5 bases). The length of the CDR3 is 15 residues. V was trimmed by 3 bases and J by 2 bases, leaving 12 bases between them.

Relative to its sample, this clonotype is medium-sized. This sequence joins TRBV21-1 and TRBJ2-7; TRBD2 is the table's D call and was not checked against the DNA. TRBV21-1 is a documented pseudogene. The length of the CDR3 is 15 residues. The CDR3 spells CASSKALAGGYEQYF. The CDR3, as DNA: TGTGCCAGCAGCAAAGCGCTAGCGGGGGGCTACGAGCAGTACTTC.

Only a few counts were recorded for this clonotype. A much larger clone is a single base away; this may be a read error. V and J are TRBV7-6 and TRBJ2-7; D assignment may be TRBD1 or TRBD2 (5 bases each). Germline lookup yields CDR1 SGHVS and CDR2 FNYEAQ. V dropped 2 bases and J dropped 2 bases, with 16 bases sitting between them. This CDR3 has 16 residues. CDR3 amino acids: CASSLSPGRKTYEQYF. The CDR3 region has the DNA TGTGCCAGCAGCTTAAGTCCGGGACGGAAGACCTACGAGCAGTACTTC.